These T cell receptor beta chains were read from a single sample in a study of control samples from healthy donors and cancer patients. TCRdb's copy holds only in-frame clones and misses some; the assay was immunoSEQ multiplex PCR. The table has some 100,000 clones, around 89% seen once. The sample was blood. The receptors shown here come from a woman aged 45 to 65 in good health. Both conserved end residues are part of each CDR3. The D gene is left open where the match is weak. Only part of the rows carry a size: once, few, many, or a class if the clone is expanded.

CAWSGADYGYTF	TGTGCCTGGAGTGGGGCCGACTATGGCTACACCTTC	TRBV30	TRBJ1-2	.	.
CATSDPGSANTGELFF	TGTGCCACCAGTGATCCAGGGAGCGCGAACACCGGGGAGCTGTTTTTT	TRBV24-1	TRBJ2-2	.	.
CASSYMAGGTDTQYF	TGTGCCAGCAGTTACATGGCCGGAGGCACAGATACGCAGTATTTT	TRBV6-6	TRBJ2-3	.	.
CASSSDLSGNTIYF	TGTGCCAGCTCCTCGGACCTCTCTGGAAACACCATATATTTT	TRBV9	TRBJ1-3	.	.
CASSKVTGGGYTF	TGTGCCAGCAGCAAAGTCACAGGGGGCGGCTACACCTTC	TRBV12-3/TRBV12-4	TRBJ1-2	TRBD1	.
CSARGGGGQFF	TGCAGTGCTAGAGGCGGAGGGGGGCAGTTCTTC	TRBV20-1	TRBJ2-1	.	.
CASTLGYNEQFF	TGTGCCAGCACCTTAGGATACAATGAGCAGTTCTTC	TRBV7-8	TRBJ2-1	.	.
CASSLVASNTDTQYF	TGTGCCAGCAGCTTAGTGGCTTCCAACACAGATACGCAGTATTTT	TRBV7-9	TRBJ2-3	.	.
CASSQEGRGRDYGYTF	TGCGCCAGCAGCCAAGAAGGTAGGGGGCGCGACTATGGCTACACCTTC	TRBV4-3	TRBJ1-2	TRBD1	.
CASSFSGRGPNEQFF	TGCGCCAGCAGCTTTAGCGGGAGGGGGCCCAATGAGCAGTTCTTC	TRBV5-1	TRBJ2-1	TRBD2	.
CASSPGGLAGAYTQYF	TGTGCCAGCAGCCCCGGGGGACTAGCGGGGGCATATACGCAGTATTTT	TRBV7-2	TRBJ2-3	TRBD2	few
CASSVGVARAGELFF	TGTGCCAGCAGCGTAGGAGTAGCGAGGGCCGGGGAGCTGTTTTTT	TRBV9	TRBJ2-2	.	.
CASSLNRWKIGELFF	TGTGCCAGCAGCCTCAACAGGTGGAAGATCGGGGAGCTGTTTTTT	TRBV7-8	TRBJ2-2	.	once
CASTLLRTGNSPLHF	TGTGCCAGCACCTTACTACGGACAGGGAATTCACCCCTCCACTTT	TRBV7-2	TRBJ1-6	TRBD1	.
CASSLSPRGPYSNQPQHF	TGTGCCAGCAGCTTAAGCCCCAGGGGGCCATATAGCAATCAGCCCCAGCATTTT	TRBV7-3	TRBJ1-5	TRBD1	.
CANQETQYF	TGTGCCAACCAAGAGACCCAGTACTTC	TRBV21-1	TRBJ2-5	.	.
CATSREQGAAETQYF	TGTGCCACTAGCAGAGAACAGGGGGCCGCCGAGACCCAGTACTTC	TRBV15	TRBJ2-5	TRBD1	.
CASSPQGVYGSPLHF	TGTGCCAGCAGCCCCCAGGGAGTCTACGGTTCACCCCTCCACTTT	TRBV6-5	TRBJ1-6	.	.
CASVPLAGARNEQFF	TGCGCCAGCGTGCCTCTAGCGGGAGCGAGGAATGAGCAGTTCTTC	TRBV5-1	TRBJ2-1	TRBD2	.
CASGPTTGNQPQHF	TGTGCTAGTGGTCCAACGACAGGCAATCAGCCCCAGCATTTT	TRBV12-5	TRBJ1-5	.	.
CASSPPDRKSGLTYGYTF	TGTGCCAGCTCACCACCGGACAGGAAGTCTGGCTTGACCTATGGCTACACCTTC	TRBV18	TRBJ1-2	TRBD1	.
CASSPSGAEAFF	TGTGCCAGCAGCCCGTCAGGGGCTGAAGCTTTCTTT	TRBV5-5	TRBJ1-1	.	.
CASSAGAVEQYF	TGCGCCAGCAGTGCCGGGGCAGTCGAGCAGTACTTC	TRBV10-2	TRBJ2-7	.	once
CASSEYGSITGELFF	TGTGCCAGCAGTGAATATGGTTCGATCACCGGGGAGCTGTTTTTT	TRBV25-1	TRBJ2-2	.	.
CASSRPGTGYGYTF	TGTGCCAGTAGTAGACCCGGGACAGGGTATGGCTACACCTTC	TRBV19	TRBJ1-2	TRBD1	.
CASSDPAGGSTDTQYF	TGTGCCAGCAGCGACCCCGCGGGAGGGTCCACAGATACGCAGTATTTT	TRBV25-1	TRBJ2-3	TRBD2	.
CASSLNPSNGGELFF	TGTGCCAGCAGCTTAAACCCCAGTAATGGCGGGGAGCTGTTTTTT	TRBV7-3	TRBJ2-2	.	.
CASWDTDGYTF	TGTGCCAGTTGGGACACAGATGGCTACACCTTC	TRBV6-5	TRBJ1-2	.	.
CASRRTSGGDEQFF	TGTGCCAGTAGAAGGACTAGCGGGGGGGATGAGCAGTTCTTC	TRBV19	TRBJ2-1	TRBD2	once
CASGLVTPGPARGVMNTEAFF	TGTGCTAGTGGTTTGGTAACCCCCGGGCCCGCCAGGGGAGTAATGAACACTGAAGCTTTCTTT	TRBV12-5	TRBJ1-1	.	.
CASSLRSEVGLNEQFF	TGTGCCAGCTCACTGCGGAGCGAGGTGGGGCTTAATGAGCAGTTCTTC	TRBV18	TRBJ2-1	.	.
CASSTGVAGNTIYF	TGTGCCAGCTCTACGGGGGTTGCGGGAAACACCATATATTTT	TRBV6-6	TRBJ1-3	.	.